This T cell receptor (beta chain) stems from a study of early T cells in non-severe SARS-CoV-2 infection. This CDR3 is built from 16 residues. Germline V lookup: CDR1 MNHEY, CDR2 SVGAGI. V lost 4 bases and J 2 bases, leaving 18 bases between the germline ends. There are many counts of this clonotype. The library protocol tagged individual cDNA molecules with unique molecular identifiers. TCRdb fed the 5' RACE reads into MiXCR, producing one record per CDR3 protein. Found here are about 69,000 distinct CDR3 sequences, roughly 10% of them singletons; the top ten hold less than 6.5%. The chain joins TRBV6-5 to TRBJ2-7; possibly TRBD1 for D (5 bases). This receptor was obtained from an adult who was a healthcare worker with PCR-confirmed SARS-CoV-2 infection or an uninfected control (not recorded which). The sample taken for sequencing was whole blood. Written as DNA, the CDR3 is TGTGCCAGCAGTTCCCTTTGGGGCGCATCAACCTACGAGCAGTACTTC. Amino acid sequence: CASSSLWGASTYEQYF.